A selection of T cell receptor beta chains follows, all from one sample in a study of T cells expressing NK-cell markers. From the 5' RACE reads, TCRdb lists one entry per CDR3 protein and no DNA. Seen in this sample are some 340,000 distinct CDR3 sequences; the ten most common clones hold around 5.2%. The sequenced material came from blood T cells: a sorted CD56 or NKG2C T cell subset, CD4+ or CD8+ T cells, or bulk PBMC T cells (not recorded which). These receptors originate from a man aged 18 to 69 in good health. Each CDR3 is given with its conserved first and last residue.

j_call v_call cdr3_length cdr3_aa
TRBJ2-3 TRBV6-1 15 CASTQLGLSTDTQYF
TRBJ1-5 TRBV28 14 CASSSPASNQPQHF
TRBJ2-1 TRBV28 19 CASSFLGLGSQSSYNEQFF
TRBJ2-7 TRBV25-1 14 CASSELDPLDEQYF
TRBJ1-3 TRBV28 15 CASSFFGTSGNTIYF
TRBJ1-2 TRBV2 11 CASSVLYGYTF
TRBJ2-1 TRBV3-1 15 CASSPQPGGNNEQFF
TRBJ2-2 TRBV7-9 15 CASSTIDRDTGELFF
TRBJ2-3 TRBV7-2 16 CASSLGGGGGSDTQYF
TRBJ2-7 TRBV2 15 CASSDGGGAVDEQYF
TRBJ2-7 TRBV6-1 13 CASTKTVLYEQYF
TRBJ1-2 TRBV20-1 14 CSAPEGIPNYGYTF
TRBJ2-1 TRBV6-1 14 CASRATGTGLRQFF
TRBJ2-7 TRBV6-2/TRBV6-3 14 CASKSAGGPYEQYF
TRBJ2-3 TRBV6-1 14 CASKKYTSTDTQYF
TRBJ2-1 TRBV11-2 16 CASSSGGHSSYNEQFF
TRBJ2-3 TRBV7-7 13 CASSLKESGTQYF
TRBJ2-2 TRBV3-1 16 CASSQEVAGATGELFF
TRBJ2-7 TRBV20-1 11 CSAPDPDEQYF
TRBJ1-1 TRBV20-1 14 CSARLENGSPQAFF
TRBJ2-4 TRBV12-3/TRBV12-4 14 CASSYSGGKNIQYF
TRBJ2-2 TRBV7-3 16 CASSPMTGMMAGELFF